This T cell receptor (beta chain) derives from a study of response to subunit inactivated influenza vaccine. In its sample, this clonotype was seen many times. A single record per CDR3 protein comes from TCRdb applying MiXCR to the RT-PCR reads. The data contain more than 150,000 distinct CDR3 sequences, about 10% of them singletons. The sample was CD8+ T cells sorted from PBMCs, taken roughly 24 months after vaccination. The sequence came from a man between 45 and 75 years old who received an inactivated influenza vaccine.

The CDR3 region has the DNA TGCGCCAGCAGTGAGGGGACAGGGGCGACCTACGAGCAGTACTTC. Encoded protein: CASSEGTGATYEQYF. The V gene is TRBV10-2, the J gene TRBJ2-7, with 10 bases fitting TRBD1. The CDR3 length is 15 residues. Trimming removed 2 bases from V and 2 bases from J; junction bases left unmatched: 3. Germline V gene lookup returns CDR1 WSHSY and CDR2 SAAADI.